The clone carrying this T cell receptor (beta chain) was found a few times. Its antigen is unidentified. At the end of about 10 days of culture, CD4+ T cells were isolated. Either the mRNA-1273 or the BNT162b2 vaccine was given to participants as two doses. Using immunoSEQ multiplex PCR, the repertoire was profiled, and TCRdb retains in-frame clones only, with some absent. Of tens of thousands of clones in the sample, approximately 73% were seen once. The source of the sample is a study of vaccination effects on CD4 cells after COVID-19. The V and J ends lost 4 bases and 9 bases, in that order; junction bases with no gene match: 6. This CDR3 is built from 14 residues. Germline V gives CDR1 KGHDR, CDR2 SFDVKD.

This chain connects TRBV24-1 to TRBJ1-3, with 9 bases fitting TRBD1. The clonotype originates from a human donor who received a COVID-19 vaccine. This material consisted of CD4+ T cells from PBMCs cultured without peptide, taken after COVID-19 vaccination. The CDR3 here is CATSDRTGVGTIYF. Written as DNA, the CDR3 is TGTGCCACCAGTGACCGGACAGGGGTGGGCACCATATATTTT.